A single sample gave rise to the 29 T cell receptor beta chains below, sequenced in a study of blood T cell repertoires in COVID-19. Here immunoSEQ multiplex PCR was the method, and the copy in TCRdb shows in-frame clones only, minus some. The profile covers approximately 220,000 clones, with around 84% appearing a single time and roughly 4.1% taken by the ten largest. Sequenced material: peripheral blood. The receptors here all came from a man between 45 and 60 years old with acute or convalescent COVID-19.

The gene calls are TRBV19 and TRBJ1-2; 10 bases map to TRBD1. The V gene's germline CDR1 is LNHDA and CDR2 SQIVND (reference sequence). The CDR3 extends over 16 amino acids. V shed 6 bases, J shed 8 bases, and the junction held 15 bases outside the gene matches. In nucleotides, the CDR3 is TGTGCCAGTAGGAATGCCCGACAGGGGGCAATTGAAGGCTACACCTTC. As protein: CASRNARQGAIEGYTF.

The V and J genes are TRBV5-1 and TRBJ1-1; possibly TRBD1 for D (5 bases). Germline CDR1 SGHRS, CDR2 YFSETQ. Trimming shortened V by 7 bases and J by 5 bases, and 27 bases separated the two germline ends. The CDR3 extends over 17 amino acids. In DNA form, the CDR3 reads TGCGCCAGCCAAAGTGGCCGGGCAGGCTTGGAGGGGACTGAAGCTTTCTTT. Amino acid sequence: CASQSGRAGLEGTEAFF.

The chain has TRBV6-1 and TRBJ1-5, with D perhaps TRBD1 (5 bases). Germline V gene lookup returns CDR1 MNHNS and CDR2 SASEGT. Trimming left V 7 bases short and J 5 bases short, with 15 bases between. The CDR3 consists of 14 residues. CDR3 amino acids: CASTQGSLDQPQHF. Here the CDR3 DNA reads TGTGCCAGCACCCAGGGTTCGCTTGATCAGCCCCAGCATTTT.

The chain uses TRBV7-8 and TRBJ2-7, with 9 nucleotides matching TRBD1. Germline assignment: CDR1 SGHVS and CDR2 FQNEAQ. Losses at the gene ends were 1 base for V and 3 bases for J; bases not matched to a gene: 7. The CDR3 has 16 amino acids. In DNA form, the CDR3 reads TGTGCCAGCAGCTTAGTAGGGAGGACAGGGGACTACGAGCAGTACTTC. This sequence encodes CASSLVGRTGDYEQYF.

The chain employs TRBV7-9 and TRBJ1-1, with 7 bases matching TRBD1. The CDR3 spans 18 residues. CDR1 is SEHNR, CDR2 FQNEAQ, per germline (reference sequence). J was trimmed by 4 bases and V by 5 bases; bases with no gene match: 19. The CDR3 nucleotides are TGTGCCAGCAGCGACGACACAGGGGAATGGGGCCCCAGCACTGAAGCTTTCTTT. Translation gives CASSDDTGEWGPSTEAFF.

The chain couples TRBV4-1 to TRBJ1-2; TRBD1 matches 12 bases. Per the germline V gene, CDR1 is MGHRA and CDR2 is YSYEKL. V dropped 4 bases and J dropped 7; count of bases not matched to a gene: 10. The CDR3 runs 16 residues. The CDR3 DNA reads TGCGCCAGCAGCCGAACAAAGGGACAGGGGGCTCGTGGCTACACCTTC. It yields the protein CASSRTKGQGARGYTF.

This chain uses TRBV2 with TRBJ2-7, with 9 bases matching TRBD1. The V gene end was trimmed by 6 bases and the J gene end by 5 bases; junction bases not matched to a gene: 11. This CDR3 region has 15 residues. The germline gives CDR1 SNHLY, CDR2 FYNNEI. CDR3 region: CASRAPGTGRNEQYF. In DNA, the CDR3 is TGTGCCAGCAGAGCACCCGGGACAGGGAGAAACGAGCAGTACTTC.

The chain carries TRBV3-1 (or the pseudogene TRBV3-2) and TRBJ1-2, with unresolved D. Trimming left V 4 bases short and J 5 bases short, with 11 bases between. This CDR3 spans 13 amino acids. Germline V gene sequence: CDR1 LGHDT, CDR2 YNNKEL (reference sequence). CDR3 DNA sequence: TGTGCCAGCAGCCCAGCGGAACTATATGGCTACACCTTC. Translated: CASSPAELYGYTF.

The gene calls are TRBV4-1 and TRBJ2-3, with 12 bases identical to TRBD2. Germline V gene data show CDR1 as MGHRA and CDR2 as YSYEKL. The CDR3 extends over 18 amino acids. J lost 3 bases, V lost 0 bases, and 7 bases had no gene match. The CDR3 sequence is CASSQDGPSGGATDTQYF. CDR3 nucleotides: TGCGCCAGCAGCCAAGATGGGCCTAGCGGGGGGGCAACAGATACGCAGTATTTT.

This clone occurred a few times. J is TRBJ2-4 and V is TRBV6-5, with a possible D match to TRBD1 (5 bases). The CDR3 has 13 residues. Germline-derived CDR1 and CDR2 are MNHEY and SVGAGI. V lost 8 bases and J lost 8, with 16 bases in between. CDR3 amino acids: CASFTGLGHIQYF. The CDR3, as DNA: TGTGCCAGCTTTACAGGTTTGGGGCACATTCAGTACTTC.

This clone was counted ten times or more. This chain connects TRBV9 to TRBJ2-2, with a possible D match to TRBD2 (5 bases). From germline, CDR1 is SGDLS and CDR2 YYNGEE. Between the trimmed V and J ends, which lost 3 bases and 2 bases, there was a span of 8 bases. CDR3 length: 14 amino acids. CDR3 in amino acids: CASSAGLNTGELFF. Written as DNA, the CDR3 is TGTGCCAGCAGCGCCGGACTCAACACCGGGGAGCTGTTTTTT.

CDR3 in DNA: TGTGCCAGCAGCTTTTTTTCAGGGAGGGCCACTGAAGCTTTCTTT. Residues: CASSFFSGRATEAFF. This chain joins TRBV7-9 and TRBJ1-1; D possibly corresponds to TRBD1 (5 bases). The germline V and J ends were trimmed by 3 bases and 4 bases, with 15 bases remaining between them. Germline CDR1 reads SEHNR; CDR2 reads FQNEAQ (reference sequence). This CDR3 has 15 amino acids.

Here the CDR3 DNA reads TGTGCCAGCAGCTTATTAGCGTCGAATGAGCAGTTCTTC. As protein: CASSLLASNEQFF. V usage is TRBV7-7 and J usage is TRBJ2-1; D possibly corresponds to TRBD2 (5 bases). Trimming removed 2 bases at V and 7 bases at J, with 9 bases between. The CDR3 contains 13 residues. Germline V gives CDR1 SSHAT, CDR2 FNYEAQ (reference sequence).

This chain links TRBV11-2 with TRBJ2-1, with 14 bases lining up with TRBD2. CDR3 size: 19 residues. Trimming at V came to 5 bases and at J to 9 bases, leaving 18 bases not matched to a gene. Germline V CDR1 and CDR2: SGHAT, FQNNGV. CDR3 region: CASSPRTYPGLAGGIEQFF. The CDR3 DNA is TGTGCCAGCAGCCCCCGGACTTACCCAGGACTAGCGGGGGGTATTGAGCAGTTCTTC.

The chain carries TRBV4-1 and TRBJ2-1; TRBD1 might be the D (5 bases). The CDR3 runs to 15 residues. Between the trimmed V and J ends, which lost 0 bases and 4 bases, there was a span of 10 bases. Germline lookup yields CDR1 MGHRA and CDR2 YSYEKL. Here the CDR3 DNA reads TGCGCCAGCAGCCAAGATCCAGGGCGGTACAATGAGCAGTTCTTC. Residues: CASSQDPGRYNEQFF.

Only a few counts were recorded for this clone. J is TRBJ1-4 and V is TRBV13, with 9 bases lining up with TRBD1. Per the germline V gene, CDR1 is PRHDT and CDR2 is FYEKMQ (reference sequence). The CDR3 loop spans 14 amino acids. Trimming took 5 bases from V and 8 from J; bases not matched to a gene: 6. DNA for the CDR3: TGTGCCAGCAGCACCGGGACAGGGAGCGAAAAACTGTTTTTT. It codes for CASSTGTGSEKLFF.

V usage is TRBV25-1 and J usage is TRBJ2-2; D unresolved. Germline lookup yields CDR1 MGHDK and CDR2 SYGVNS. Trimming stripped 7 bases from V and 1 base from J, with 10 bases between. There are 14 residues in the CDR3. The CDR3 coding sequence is TGTGCCAGCACCACATATGAGAACACCGGGGAGCTGTTTTTT. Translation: CASTTYENTGELFF.

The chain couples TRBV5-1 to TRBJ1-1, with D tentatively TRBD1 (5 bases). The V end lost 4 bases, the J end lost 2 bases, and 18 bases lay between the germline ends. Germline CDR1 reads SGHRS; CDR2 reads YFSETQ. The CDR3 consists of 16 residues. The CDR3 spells CASSPRRRGENTEAFF. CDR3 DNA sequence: TGCGCCAGCAGCCCACGACGGCGGGGGGAAAACACTGAAGCTTTCTTT.

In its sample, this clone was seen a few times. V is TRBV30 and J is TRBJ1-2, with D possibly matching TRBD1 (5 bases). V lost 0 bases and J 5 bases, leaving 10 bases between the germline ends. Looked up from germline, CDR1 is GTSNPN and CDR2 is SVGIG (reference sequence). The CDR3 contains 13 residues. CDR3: CAWSVGGKYGYTF. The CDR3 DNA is TGTGCCTGGAGTGTGGGGGGGAAGTATGGCTACACCTTC.

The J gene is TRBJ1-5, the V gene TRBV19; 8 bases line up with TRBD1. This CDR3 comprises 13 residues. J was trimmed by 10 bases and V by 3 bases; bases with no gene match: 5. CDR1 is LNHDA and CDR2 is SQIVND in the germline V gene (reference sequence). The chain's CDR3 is CASSIGDRGPQHF. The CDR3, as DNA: TGTGCCAGTAGTATCGGTGACAGGGGCCCCCAGCATTTT.

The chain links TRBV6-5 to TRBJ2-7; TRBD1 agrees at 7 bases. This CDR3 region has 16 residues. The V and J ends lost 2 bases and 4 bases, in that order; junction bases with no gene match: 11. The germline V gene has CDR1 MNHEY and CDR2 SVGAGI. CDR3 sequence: CASSYDGQELGYEQYF. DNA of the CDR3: TGTGCCAGCAGTTACGACGGACAGGAGCTAGGATACGAGCAGTACTTC.

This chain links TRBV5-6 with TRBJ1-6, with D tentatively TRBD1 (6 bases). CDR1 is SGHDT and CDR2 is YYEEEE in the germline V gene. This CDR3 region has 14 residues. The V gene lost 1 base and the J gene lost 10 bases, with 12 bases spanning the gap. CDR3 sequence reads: CASSLPGVGSPLHF. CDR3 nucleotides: TGTGCCAGCAGCTTGCCAGGGGTTGGGTCACCCCTCCACTTT. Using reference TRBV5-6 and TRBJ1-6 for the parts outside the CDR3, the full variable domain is DAGVTQSPTHLIKTRGQQVTLRCSPKSGHDTVSWYQQALGQGPQFIFQYYEEEERQRGNFPDRFSGHQFPNYSSELNVNALLLGDSALYLCASSLPGVGSPLHFGNGTRLTVT.

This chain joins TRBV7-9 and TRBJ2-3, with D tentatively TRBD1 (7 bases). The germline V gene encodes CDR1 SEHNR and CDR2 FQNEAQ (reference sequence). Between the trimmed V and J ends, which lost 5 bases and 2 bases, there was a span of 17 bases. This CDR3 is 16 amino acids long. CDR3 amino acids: CASSPREDRTTDTQYF. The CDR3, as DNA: TGTGCCAGCAGCCCCAGGGAGGACAGGACCACAGATACGCAGTATTTT.

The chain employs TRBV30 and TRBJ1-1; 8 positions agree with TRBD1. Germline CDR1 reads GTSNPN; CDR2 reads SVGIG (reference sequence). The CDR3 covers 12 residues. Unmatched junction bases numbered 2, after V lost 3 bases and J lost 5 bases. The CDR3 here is CAWRGQGTEAFF. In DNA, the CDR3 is TGTGCCTGGAGAGGACAGGGAACTGAAGCTTTCTTT. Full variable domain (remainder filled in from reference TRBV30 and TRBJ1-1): SQTIHQWPATLVQPVGSPLSLECTVEGTSNPNLYWYRQAAGRGLQLLFYSVGIGQISSEVPQNLSASRPQDRQFILSSKKLLLSDSGFYLCAWRGQGTEAFFGQGTRLTVV.

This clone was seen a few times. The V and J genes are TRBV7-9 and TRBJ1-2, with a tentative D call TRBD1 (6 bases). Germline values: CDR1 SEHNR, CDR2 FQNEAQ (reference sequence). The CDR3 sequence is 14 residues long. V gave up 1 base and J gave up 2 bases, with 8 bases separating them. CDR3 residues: CASSLGTENYGYTF. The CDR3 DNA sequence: TGTGCCAGCAGCTTAGGGACAGAGAACTATGGCTACACCTTC.

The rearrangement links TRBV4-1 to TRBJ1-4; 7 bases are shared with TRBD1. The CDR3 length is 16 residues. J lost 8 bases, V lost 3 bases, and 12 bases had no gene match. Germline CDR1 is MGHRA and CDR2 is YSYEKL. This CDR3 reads CASSQLLQGRGEKLFF. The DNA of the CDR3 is TGCGCCAGCAGCCAGTTGCTACAGGGGAGAGGCGAAAAACTGTTTTTT.

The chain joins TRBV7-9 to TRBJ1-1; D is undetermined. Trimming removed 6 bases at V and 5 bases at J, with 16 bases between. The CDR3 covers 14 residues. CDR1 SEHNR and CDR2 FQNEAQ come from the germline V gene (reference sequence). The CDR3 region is CASSHQPQQTEAFF. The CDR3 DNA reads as TGTGCCAGCAGTCATCAACCCCAACAGACTGAAGCTTTCTTT.

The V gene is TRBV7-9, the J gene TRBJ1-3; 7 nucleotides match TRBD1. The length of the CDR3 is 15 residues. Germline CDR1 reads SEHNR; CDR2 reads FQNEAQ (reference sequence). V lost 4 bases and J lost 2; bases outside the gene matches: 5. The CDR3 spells CASSSPGTAGNTIYF. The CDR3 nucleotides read TGTGCCAGCAGCTCCCCGGGGACAGCTGGAAACACCATATATTTT.

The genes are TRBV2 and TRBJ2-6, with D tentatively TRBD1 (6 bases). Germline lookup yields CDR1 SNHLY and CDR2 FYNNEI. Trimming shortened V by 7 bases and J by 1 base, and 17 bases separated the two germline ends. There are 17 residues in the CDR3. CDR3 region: CASNRVDTGSGANVLTF. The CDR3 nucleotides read TGTGCCAGCAATCGAGTCGACACAGGGTCTGGGGCCAACGTCCTGACTTTC. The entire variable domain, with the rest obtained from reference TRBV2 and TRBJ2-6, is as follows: EPEVTQTPSHQVTQMGQEVILRCVPISNHLYFYWYRQILGQKVEFLVSFYNNEISEKSEIFDDQFSVERPDGSNFTLKIRSTKLEDSAMYFCASNRVDTGSGANVLTFGAGSRLTVL.